The clone carrying this T cell receptor (beta chain) was seen many times. Its antigen is as yet unknown. This entry comes from a study of T cells in Graves' hyperthyroidism and ophthalmopathy. Regarding the study as a whole: Among clonotypes expanded in thyroid above 0.001, most were also found in blood.

Exclusion followed for patients with uncontrolled infection, other autoimmune disease, pregnancy or lactation. The PBMCs were taken from about 10 ml of fresh peripheral blood. Researchers amplified the TCR beta CDR3 regions from RNA transcripts. First-round RT-PCR of the TCR CDR3 relied on the HTBI primer set. TCRdb re-called the multiplex PCR reads with MiXCR, one entry per CDR3 protein. The sample yields approximately 150,000 distinct CDR3 sequences, 9.4% seen once. The CDR3 covers 13 residues. Per germline, CDR1 SQVTM and CDR2 ANQGSEA. Trimming took off 2 bases at V and 5 bases at J, with 9 bases between the two ends.

Material: blood. V usage is TRBV29-1 and J usage is TRBJ2-2, with a weak D call TRBD1 (5 bases). The clonotype was recovered from a young woman with Graves' hyperthyroidism that later progressed to Graves' ophthalmopathy. This CDR3 is CSVEISGTGELFF. In nucleotides, the CDR3 is TGCAGCGTTGAAATCTCAGGGACCGGGGAGCTGTTTTTT.